One sample yielded the 9 T cell receptor beta chains listed below, sequenced in a study of Graves' ophthalmopathy and Graves' hyperthyroidism. RNA transcripts provided the template for amplifying TCR beta CDR3 regions. RT-PCR was first run with HTBI primers, then multiplex PCR in a second round. MiXCR, applied by TCRdb to the multiplex PCR reads, yields one record per CDR3 protein. The sample lists about 620,000 distinct CDR3 sequences; 20% to 25% were seen once. The specimen was peripheral blood. The receptor source for this set is a woman younger than 35 with stable Graves' hyperthyroidism. Some clones in this sample may be carry-over from other donors' samples.

The chain couples TRBV2 to TRBJ1-1; no clear D. Trimming stripped 7 bases from V and 5 bases from J, with 5 bases between. CDR1 SNHLY and CDR2 FYNNEI come from the germline V gene. The CDR3 length is 10 residues. Here the CDR3 DNA reads TGTGCCAGCAAAGTGACTGAAGCTTTCTTT. This encodes CASKVTEAFF.

This clonotype was counted many times. V is TRBV18 and J is TRBJ2-7; no clear D gene. V was clipped by 3 bases and J by 2 bases, with 5 bases between them. Germline V gives CDR1 KGHSH, CDR2 LQKENI. The CDR3 runs to 12 residues. DNA of the CDR3: TGTGCCAGCTCACCGGAGCCCTACGAGCAGTACTTC. Its translation is CASSPEPYEQYF.

This clonotype has more than one count but fewer than ten. This sequence joins TRBV5-4 and TRBJ1-2; TRBD1 is a possible D gene (5 bases). This CDR3 contains 14 residues. Germline loops: CDR1 SGHNT, CDR2 YYREEE (reference sequence). The V end was cut by 10 bases, the J end by 5 bases, with 21 bases between. The chain's CDR3 is CALAWVGVAYGYTF. Written as DNA, the CDR3 is TGTGCCCTAGCTTGGGTGGGGGTTGCGTATGGCTACACCTTC. Full variable domain (rest looked up from reference TRBV5-4 and TRBJ1-2): ETGVTQSPTHLIKTRGQQVTLRCSSQSGHNTVSWYQQALGQGPQFIFQYYREEENGRGNFPPRFSGLQFPNYSSELNVNALELDDSALYLCALAWVGVAYGYTFGSGTRLTVV.

This clonotype was seen repeatedly, ten times or more. This sequence joins TRBV29-1 and TRBJ2-7; no definite D call. Trimming took 1 base from V and 3 from J, leaving 10 bases between them. In germline, CDR1 is SQVTM, CDR2 ANQGSEA. The CDR3 covers 13 residues. For the CDR3, the DNA is TGCAGCGTTGAAGGAGACAACCTCTACGAGCAGTACTTC. This translates into CSVEGDNLYEQYF.

This clonotype was recorded at least ten times. Being one base from a much bigger clone, this may be a read error. The chain employs TRBV7-8 and TRBJ1-6; D might be TRBD1 (5 bases). The CDR3 has 16 residues. The V gene's germline CDR1 is SGHVS and CDR2 FQNEAQ. The CDR3 reads CTSSLGQGYRNSPLHF. DNA for the CDR3: TGTACCAGCAGCTTAGGGCAGGGATATCGGAATTCACCCCTCCACTTT. Full variable domain (rest looked up from reference TRBV7-8 and TRBJ1-6): GAGVSQSPRYKVAKRGQDVALRCDPISGHVSLFWYQQALGQGPEFLTYFQNEAQLDKSGLPSDRFFAERPEGSVSTLKIQRTQQEDSAVYLCTSSLGQGYRNSPLHFGNGTRLTVT.

V usage is TRBV28 and J usage is TRBJ1-5; no reliable D call. CDR3 size: 15 residues. Per germline, CDR1 MDHEN and CDR2 SYDVKM. V lost 6 bases and J lost 3, with 15 bases in between. CDR3: CASSPGRKNNQPQHF. In DNA, the CDR3 is TGTGCCAGCAGCCCAGGACGGAAAAACAATCAGCCCCAGCATTTT.

The CDR3 loop reads CASTKTGSLSGNTIYF. In nucleotides, the CDR3 is TGTGCCAGCACCAAGACAGGTTCCCTCTCTGGAAACACCATATATTTT. V and J are TRBV28 and TRBJ1-3; weak D call: TRBD1 (6 bases). The CDR3 runs 16 residues. The germline V and J ends were trimmed by 7 bases and 0 bases, with 16 bases remaining between them. Germline CDR1 and CDR2: MDHEN and SYDVKM.

This clonotype was seen repeatedly, ten times or more. This chain connects TRBV15 to TRBJ1-5; D not resolved. CDR1 and CDR2 (germline): LNHNV, YYDKDF (reference sequence). The V and J ends lost 1 base and 2 bases respectively, with 9 bases between them. The CDR3 extends over 15 amino acids. The CDR3 bases are TGTGCCACCAGCAGAGTTACGGGTGGCAATCAGCCCCAGCATTTT. Its protein product is CATSRVTGGNQPQHF.

This clonotype has ten or more counts. The chain recombines TRBV20-1 with TRBJ1-1, with TRBD1 identical over 8 bases. The trim removed 6 bases at V and 0 bases at J, leaving 12 bases unmatched. The germline V gene encodes CDR1 DFQATT and CDR2 SNEGSKA (reference sequence). The CDR3 totals 16 residues. The CDR3 is CSARDYTGGLNTEAFF. The CDR3 DNA reads TGCAGTGCGCGAGATTACACAGGGGGATTGAACACTGAAGCTTTCTTT.